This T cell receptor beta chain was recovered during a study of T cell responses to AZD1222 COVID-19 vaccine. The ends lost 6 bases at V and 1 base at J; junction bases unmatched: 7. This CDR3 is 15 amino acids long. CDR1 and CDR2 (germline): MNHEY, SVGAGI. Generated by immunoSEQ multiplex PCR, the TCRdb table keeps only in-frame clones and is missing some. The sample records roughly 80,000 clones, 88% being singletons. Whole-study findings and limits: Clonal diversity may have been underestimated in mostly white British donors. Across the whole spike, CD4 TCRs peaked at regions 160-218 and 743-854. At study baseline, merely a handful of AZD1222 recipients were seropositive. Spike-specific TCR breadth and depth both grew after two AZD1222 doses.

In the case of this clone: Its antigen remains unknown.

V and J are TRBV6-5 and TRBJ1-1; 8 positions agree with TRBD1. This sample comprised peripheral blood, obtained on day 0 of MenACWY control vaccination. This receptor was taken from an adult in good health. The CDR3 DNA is TGTGCCAGCAGCTCTGGACAGGGACGGAACACTGAAGCTTTCTTT. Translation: CASSSGQGRNTEAFF.